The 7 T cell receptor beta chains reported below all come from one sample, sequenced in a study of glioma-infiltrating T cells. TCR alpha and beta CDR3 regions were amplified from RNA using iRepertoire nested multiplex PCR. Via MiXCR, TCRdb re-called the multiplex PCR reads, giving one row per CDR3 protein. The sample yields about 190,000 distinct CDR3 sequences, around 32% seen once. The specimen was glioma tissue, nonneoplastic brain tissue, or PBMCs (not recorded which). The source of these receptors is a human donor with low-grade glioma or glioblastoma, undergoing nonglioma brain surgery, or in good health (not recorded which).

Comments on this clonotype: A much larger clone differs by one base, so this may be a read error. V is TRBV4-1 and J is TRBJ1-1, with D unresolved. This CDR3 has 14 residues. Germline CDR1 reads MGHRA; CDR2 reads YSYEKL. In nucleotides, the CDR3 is TGCGCCAGCAGACAAGATGCCGTGAACACTGAAGCTTTCTTT. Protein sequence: CASRQDAVNTEAFF.

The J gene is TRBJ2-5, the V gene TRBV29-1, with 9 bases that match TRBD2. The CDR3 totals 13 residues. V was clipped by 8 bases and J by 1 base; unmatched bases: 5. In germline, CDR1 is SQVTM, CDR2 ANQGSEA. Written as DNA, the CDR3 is TGCAGCTTACAGACTAGCGGCCAAGAGACCCAGTACTTC. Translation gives CSLQTSGQETQYF. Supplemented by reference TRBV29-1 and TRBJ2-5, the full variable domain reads SAVISQKPSRDICQRGTSLTIQCQVDSQVTMMFWYRQQPGQSLTLIATANQGSEATYESGFVIDKFPISRPNLTFSTLTVSNMSPEDSSIYLCSLQTSGQETQYFGPGTRLLVL.

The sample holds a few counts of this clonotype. CDR3 coding DNA: TGTGCCAGTAGTATCGACCGACCGGGACAGGGACACGAGCAGTACTTC. It yields the protein CASSIDRPGQGHEQYF. The J gene is TRBJ2-7, the V gene TRBV19, with 9 positions matching TRBD1. V was pared by 3 bases and J by 5 bases, with 11 bases of the junction left unmatched. CDR3 length: 16 amino acids. Germline V gives CDR1 LNHDA, CDR2 SQIVND (reference sequence). Full variable domain (missing parts from reference TRBV19 and TRBJ2-7): DGGITQSPKYLFRKEGQNVTLSCEQNLNHDAMYWYRQDPGQGLRLIYYSQIVNDFQKGDIAEGYSVSREKKESFPLTVTSAQKNPTAFYLCASSIDRPGQGHEQYFGPGTRLTVT.

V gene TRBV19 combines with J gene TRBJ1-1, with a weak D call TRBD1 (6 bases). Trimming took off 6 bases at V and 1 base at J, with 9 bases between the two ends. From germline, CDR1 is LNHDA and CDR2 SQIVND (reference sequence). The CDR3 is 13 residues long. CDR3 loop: CASSQGKNTEAFF. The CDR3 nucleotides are TGTGCCAGTAGCCAGGGGAAGAACACTGAAGCTTTCTTT.

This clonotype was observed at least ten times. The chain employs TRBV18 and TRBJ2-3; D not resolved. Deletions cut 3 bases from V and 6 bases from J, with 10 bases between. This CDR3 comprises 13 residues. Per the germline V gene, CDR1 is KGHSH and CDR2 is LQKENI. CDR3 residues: CASSPQTDDTQYF. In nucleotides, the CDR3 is TGTGCCAGCTCACCCCAAACTGATGATACGCAGTATTTT.

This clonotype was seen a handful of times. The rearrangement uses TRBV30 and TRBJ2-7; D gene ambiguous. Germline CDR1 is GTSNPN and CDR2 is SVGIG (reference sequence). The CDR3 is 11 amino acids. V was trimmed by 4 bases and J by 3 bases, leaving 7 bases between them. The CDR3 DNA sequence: TGTGCCTGGACTAGTAGCTACGAGCAGTACTTC. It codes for CAWTSSYEQYF.

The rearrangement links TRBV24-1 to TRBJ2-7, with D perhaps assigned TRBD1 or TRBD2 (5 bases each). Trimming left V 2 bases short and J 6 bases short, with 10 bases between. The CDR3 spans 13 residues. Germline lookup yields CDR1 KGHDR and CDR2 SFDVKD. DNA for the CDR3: TGTGCCACCAGTGATTCGAGAGGGGTCGAGCAGTACTTC. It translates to CATSDSRGVEQYF.